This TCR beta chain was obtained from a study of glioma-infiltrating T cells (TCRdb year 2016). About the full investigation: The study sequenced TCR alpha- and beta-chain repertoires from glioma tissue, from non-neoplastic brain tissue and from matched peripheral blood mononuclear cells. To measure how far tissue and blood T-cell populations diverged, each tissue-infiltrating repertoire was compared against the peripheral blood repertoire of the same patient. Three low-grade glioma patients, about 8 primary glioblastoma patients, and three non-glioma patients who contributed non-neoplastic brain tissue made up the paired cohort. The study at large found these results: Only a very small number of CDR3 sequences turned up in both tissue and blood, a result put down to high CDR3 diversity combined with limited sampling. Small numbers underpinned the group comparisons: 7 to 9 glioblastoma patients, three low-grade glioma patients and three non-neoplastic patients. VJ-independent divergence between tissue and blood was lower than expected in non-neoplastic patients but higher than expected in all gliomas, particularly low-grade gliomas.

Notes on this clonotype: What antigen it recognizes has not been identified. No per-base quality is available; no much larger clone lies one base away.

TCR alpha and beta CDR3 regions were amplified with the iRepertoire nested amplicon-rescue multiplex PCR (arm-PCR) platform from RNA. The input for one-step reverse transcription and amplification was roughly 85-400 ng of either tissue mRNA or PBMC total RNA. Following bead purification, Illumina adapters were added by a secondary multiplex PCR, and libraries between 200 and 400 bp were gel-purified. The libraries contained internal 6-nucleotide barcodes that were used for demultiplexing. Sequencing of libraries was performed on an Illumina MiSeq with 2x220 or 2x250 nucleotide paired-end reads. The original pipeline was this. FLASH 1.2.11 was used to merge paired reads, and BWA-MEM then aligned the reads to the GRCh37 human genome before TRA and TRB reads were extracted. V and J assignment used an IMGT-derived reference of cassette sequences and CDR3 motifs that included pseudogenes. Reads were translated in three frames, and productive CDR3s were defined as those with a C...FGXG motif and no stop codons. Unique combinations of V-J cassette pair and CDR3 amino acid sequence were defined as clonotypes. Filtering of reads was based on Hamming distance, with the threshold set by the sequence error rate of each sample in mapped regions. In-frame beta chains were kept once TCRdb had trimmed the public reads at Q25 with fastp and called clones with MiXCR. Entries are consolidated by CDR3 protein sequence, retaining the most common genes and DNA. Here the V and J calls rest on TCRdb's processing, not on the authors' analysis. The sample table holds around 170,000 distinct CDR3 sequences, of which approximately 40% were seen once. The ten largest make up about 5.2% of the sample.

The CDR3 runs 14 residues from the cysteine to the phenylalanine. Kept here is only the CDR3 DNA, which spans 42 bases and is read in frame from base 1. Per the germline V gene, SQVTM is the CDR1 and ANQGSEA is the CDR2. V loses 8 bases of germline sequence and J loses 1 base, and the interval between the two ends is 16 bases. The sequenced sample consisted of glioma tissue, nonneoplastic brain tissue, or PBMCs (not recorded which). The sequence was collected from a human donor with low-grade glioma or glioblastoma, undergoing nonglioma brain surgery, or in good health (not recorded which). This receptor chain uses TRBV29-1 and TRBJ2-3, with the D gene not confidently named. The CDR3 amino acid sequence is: CSSHSGFGTDTQYF. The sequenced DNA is TGCAGCTCCCATTCGGGTTTCGGCACAGATACGCAGTATTTT.